This T cell receptor (beta chain) was sequenced for a study of blood T cell repertoires in COVID-19. Across the study: The origin of the acute and convalescent COVID-19 samples was the United States, Italy and Spain. PBMCs, B-cell-depleted T cells, or T cells were the source of the cDNA or gDNA that made up the material.

Authors' data handling: Amplifying reference gene primers gave estimates of nucleated cell counts. Method: immunoSEQ multiplex PCR; TCRdb's copy keeps in-frame clones and lacks some. V, J and clone size were drawn from that table, and D and trimming were deduced from the DNA. The sample holds 180,000 or so clones, roughly nine tenths seen once. This TCR derives from a man aged 18 to 30 with acute or convalescent COVID-19. The source material was peripheral blood.

The CDR3 protein is CASSLDTGYSGNTIYF. Written as DNA, the CDR3 is TGTGCCAGCAGCTTAGACACAGGATACTCTGGAAACACCATATATTTT. The chain employs TRBV7-6 and TRBJ1-3; D is perhaps TRBD1 (5 bases). Trimming pared 1 base from V and 0 bases from J, leaving 10 bases between. This CDR3 has 16 residues. Germline-derived CDR1 and CDR2 are SGHVS and FNYEAQ.